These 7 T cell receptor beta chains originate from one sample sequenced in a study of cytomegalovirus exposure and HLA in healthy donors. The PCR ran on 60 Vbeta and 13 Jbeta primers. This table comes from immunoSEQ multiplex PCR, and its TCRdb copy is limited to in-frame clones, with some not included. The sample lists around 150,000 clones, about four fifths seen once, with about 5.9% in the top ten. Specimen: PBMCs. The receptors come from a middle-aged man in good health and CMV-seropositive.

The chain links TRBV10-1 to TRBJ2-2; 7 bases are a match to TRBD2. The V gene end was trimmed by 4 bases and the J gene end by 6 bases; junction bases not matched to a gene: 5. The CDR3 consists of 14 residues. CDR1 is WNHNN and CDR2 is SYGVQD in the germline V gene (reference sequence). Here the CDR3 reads CASSAGGSAGELFF. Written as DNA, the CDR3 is TGCGCCAGCAGTGCGGGCGGGAGCGCCGGGGAGCTGTTTTTT.

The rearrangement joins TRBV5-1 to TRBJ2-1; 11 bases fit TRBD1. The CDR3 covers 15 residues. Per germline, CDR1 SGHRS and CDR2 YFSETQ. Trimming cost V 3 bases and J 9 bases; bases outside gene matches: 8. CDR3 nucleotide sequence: TGCGCCAGCAGCTCTCAGGGACAGGGGGTTGCTGAGCAGTTCTTC. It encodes CASSSQGQGVAEQFF.

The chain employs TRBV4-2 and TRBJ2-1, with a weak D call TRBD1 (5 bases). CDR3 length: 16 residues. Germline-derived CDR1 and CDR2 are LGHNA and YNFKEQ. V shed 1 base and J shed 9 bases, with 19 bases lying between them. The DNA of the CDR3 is TGTGCCAGCAGCCAAGCCTATGGGCAGGGCGACGGTGAGCAGTTCTTC. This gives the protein CASSQAYGQGDGEQFF.

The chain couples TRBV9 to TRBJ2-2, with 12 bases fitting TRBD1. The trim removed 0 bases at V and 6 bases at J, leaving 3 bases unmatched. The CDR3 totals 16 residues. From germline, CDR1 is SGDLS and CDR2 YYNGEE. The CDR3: CASSVAGTGGPGELFF. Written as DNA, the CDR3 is TGTGCCAGCAGCGTAGCCGGGACAGGGGGCCCCGGGGAGCTGTTTTTT. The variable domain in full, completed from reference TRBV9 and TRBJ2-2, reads DSGVTQTPKHLITATGQRVTLRCSPRSGDLSVYWYQQSLDQGLQFLIQYYNGEERAKGNILERFSAQQFPDLHSELNLSSLELGDSALYFCASSVAGTGGPGELFFGEGSRLTVL.

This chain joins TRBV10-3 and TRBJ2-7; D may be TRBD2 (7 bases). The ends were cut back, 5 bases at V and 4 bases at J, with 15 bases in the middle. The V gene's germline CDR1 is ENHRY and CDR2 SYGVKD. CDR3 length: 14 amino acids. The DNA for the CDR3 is TGTGCCATCAGTAAGCGGGGAGGGGGGTACGAGCAGTACTTC. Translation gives CAISKRGGGYEQYF.

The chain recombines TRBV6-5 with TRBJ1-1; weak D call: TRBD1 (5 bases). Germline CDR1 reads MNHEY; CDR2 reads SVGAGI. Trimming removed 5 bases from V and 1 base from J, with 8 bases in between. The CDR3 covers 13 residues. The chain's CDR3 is CASSRGENTEAFF. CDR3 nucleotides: TGTGCCAGCAGTCGGGGGGAGAACACTGAAGCTTTCTTT.

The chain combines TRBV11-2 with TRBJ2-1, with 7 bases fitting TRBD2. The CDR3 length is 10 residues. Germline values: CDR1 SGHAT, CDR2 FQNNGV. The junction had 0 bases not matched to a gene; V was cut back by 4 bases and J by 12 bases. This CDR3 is CASSSSGQFF. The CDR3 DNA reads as TGTGCCAGCAGCTCTAGCGGGCAGTTCTTC.